One and the same sample provided the 14 T cell receptor beta chains below, sequenced in a study of OX40 agonist ivuxolimab in advanced cancers. Library method: the immunoSEQ multiplex PCR assay. Sourced from immuneACCESS, this table was stored by TCRdb with only in-frame sequences that have V and J called. A share of the clones is absent; for the studies checked, an unresolved V gene accounts for under half, and the remainder has no known explanation. The sample profile shows fewer than 90,000 clones; roughly 87% of them were found once. The leading ten clones occupy under 1.5% of the sample. The source material was CD4+ or CD8+ T cells sorted from blood, sampled in a trial of the OX40 agonist ivuxolimab. These receptors were obtained from an adult with an advanced solid tumor such as melanoma, head and neck, liver or kidney cancer.

This rearrangement joins TRBV6-5 to TRBJ1-1, with a tentative D call TRBD1 (5 bases). CDR1 is MNHEY and CDR2 is SVGAGI in the germline V gene. CDR3 length: 15 amino acids. Deletions cut 6 bases from V and 3 bases from J, with 17 bases between. The DNA for the CDR3 is TGTGCCAGCAGCGGCGGGGGTAAACCCTACACTGAAGCTTTCTTT. Translated, it gives CASSGGGKPYTEAFF.

The chain employs TRBV14 and TRBJ1-2; D possibly corresponds to TRBD1 (5 bases). V shed 4 bases and J shed 8 bases, with 11 bases lying between them. Germline V lookup: CDR1 SGHDN, CDR2 FVKESK. This CDR3 comprises 12 residues. CDR3 nucleotides: TGTGCCAGCAGCCCTAACCAGGGAGGCTACACCTTC. Its protein product is CASSPNQGGYTF.

The chain joins TRBV29-1 to TRBJ2-7, with D possibly being TRBD1 (5 bases). Trimming removed 6 bases at V and 2 bases at J, with 14 bases between. Per germline, CDR1 SQVTM and CDR2 ANQGSEA. CDR3 length: 13 residues. The CDR3 spells CSVAPTEAYEQYF. DNA of the CDR3: TGCAGCGTGGCGCCGACAGAGGCCTACGAGCAGTACTTC.

The chain recombines TRBV18 with TRBJ1-3, with 9 bases that match TRBD1. With 4 bases clipped from V and 1 base from J, the junction kept 14 bases outside the gene matches. Germline assignment: CDR1 KGHSH and CDR2 LQKENI. The CDR3 loop spans 19 amino acids. The CDR3 nucleotides read TGTGCCAGCTCACAGGGGCTGTGGACAGGGGCCCCATCTGGAAACACCATATATTTT. Encoded protein: CASSQGLWTGAPSGNTIYF.

The chain links TRBV9 to TRBJ2-5; the match to TRBD2 covers 7 bases. The V segment lost 0 bases and the J segment 4 bases; nucleotides outside the gene matches: 6. The germline V gene encodes CDR1 SGDLS and CDR2 YYNGEE. This CDR3 has 15 amino acids. The CDR3 spells CASSVGAGVRETQYF. The CDR3 bases are TGTGCCAGCAGCGTAGGTGCGGGAGTTCGAGAGACCCAGTACTTC. Full variable domain (outside the CDR3, taken from reference TRBV9 and TRBJ2-5): DSGVTQTPKHLITATGQRVTLRCSPRSGDLSVYWYQQSLDQGLQFLIQYYNGEERAKGNILERFSAQQFPDLHSELNLSSLELGDSALYFCASSVGAGVRETQYFGPGTRLLVL.

J is TRBJ2-7 and V is TRBV15; the D gene is possibly TRBD2 (5 bases). Germline-derived CDR1 and CDR2 are LNHNV and YYDKDF (reference sequence). This CDR3 comprises 13 residues. The ends were cut back, 7 bases at V and 2 bases at J, with 12 bases in the middle. CDR3 DNA: TGTGCCACCAAAGAGGGCACAACCTACGAGCAGTACTTC. This gives the protein CATKEGTTYEQYF.

This clone occurred once. The rearrangement uses TRBV27 and TRBJ1-2; D ambiguous. V was clipped by 3 bases and J by 8 bases, with 13 bases between them. The CDR3 extends over 13 amino acids. Germline V gene lookup returns CDR1 MNHEY and CDR2 SMNVEV (reference sequence). CDR3: CASSLDRLGGYTF. The CDR3, as DNA: TGTGCCAGCAGTTTGGACCGACTGGGAGGCTACACCTTC.

The chain links TRBV19 to TRBJ1-2; D remains unclear. V was cut by 6 bases and J by 0 bases, with 11 bases left in between. CDR1 is LNHDA, CDR2 SQIVND, per germline (reference sequence). The CDR3 is made up of 14 amino acids. The CDR3 nucleotides read TGTGCCAGTAGGACCTACGGGACTAACTATGGCTACACCTTC. This sequence encodes CASRTYGTNYGYTF.

Here the CDR3 reads CASSNSRESSYNEQFF. The CDR3 DNA reads TGTGCCAGTAGTAATAGCCGCGAGAGCTCCTACAATGAGCAGTTCTTC. The J gene is TRBJ2-1, the V gene TRBV19, with unresolved D. V lost 4 bases to trimming and J lost 0 bases, with 13 bases between them. This CDR3 comprises 16 residues. The germline CDR1 and CDR2 sequences are LNHDA and SQIVND (reference sequence).

CDR3 coding DNA: TGTGCCAGCAGTAGGGGGACAGGGGGCTGGAACACTGAAGCTTTCTTT. Its translation is CASSRGTGGWNTEAFF. V usage is TRBV28 and J usage is TRBJ1-1, with TRBD1 identical over 12 bases. J lost 1 base, V lost 5 bases, and 5 bases had no gene match. In germline, CDR1 is MDHEN, CDR2 SYDVKM. This CDR3 is built from 16 residues. The whole variable domain, filled in from reference TRBV28 and TRBJ1-1, reads DVKVTQSSRYLVKRTGEKVFLECVQDMDHENMFWYRQDPGLGLRLIYFSYDVKMKEKGDIPEGYSVSREKKERFSLILESASTNQTSMYLCASSRGTGGWNTEAFFGQGTRLTVV.

This clone occurred once. The V call is TRBV19, the J call TRBJ1-2; D perhaps matches TRBD1 (5 bases). The CDR3 runs 14 residues. From germline, CDR1 is LNHDA and CDR2 SQIVND (reference sequence). V lost 6 bases and J 8 bases, leaving 19 bases between the germline ends. The CDR3 sequence: CASRAGRTFFGYTF. The CDR3 nucleotides read TGTGCCAGTAGGGCGGGACGGACCTTCTTCGGCTACACCTTC.

V usage is TRBV18 and J usage is TRBJ2-2; D is unclear. The CDR3 has 13 residues. CDR1 is KGHSH, CDR2 LQKENI, per germline. With 0 bases removed from V and 9 bases from J, the gap between germline ends came to 8 bases. The CDR3 loop is CASSPPRLRELFF. The CDR3 DNA follows: TGTGCCAGCTCACCACCCAGGTTACGGGAGCTGTTTTTT.

The V gene is TRBV10-3, the J gene TRBJ2-3; TRBD1 agrees at 9 bases. Germline V gives CDR1 ENHRY, CDR2 SYGVKD. The CDR3 extends over 14 amino acids. With V trimmed by 7 bases and J by 2 bases, 4 bases remained unmatched. CDR3 sequence: CAIKTGGDTDTQYF. The CDR3 nucleotides are TGTGCCATCAAGACAGGGGGGGACACAGATACGCAGTATTTT.

This clone was detected once. The chain is built from TRBV6-6 and TRBJ1-1; D perhaps matches TRBD1 (5 bases). Trimming removed 7 bases from V and 5 bases from J, with 14 bases in between. The CDR3 totals 13 residues. Germline CDR1 MNHNY, CDR2 SVGAGI (reference sequence). The CDR3 sequence is CASTTPEGTEAFF. CDR3 coding DNA: TGTGCCAGCACGACCCCGGAGGGGACTGAAGCTTTCTTT.